This paragraph reports one T cell receptor beta chain. The antigen remains undetermined. Sequenced by immunoSEQ multiplex PCR; TCRdb stores in-frame clones only, minus some. The sample records approximately 130,000 clones, roughly 93% being singletons. These data originate in a study of T cell responses to AZD1222 COVID-19 vaccine. Trimming took off 2 bases at V and 10 bases at J, with 21 bases between the two ends. Germline V gene sequence: CDR1 GTSNPN, CDR2 SVGIG (reference sequence). CDR3 length equals 16 residues. Study-level results: Unmutated variant regions are reportedly the target of nearly half of TCRs that are spike-specific. The breadth and depth of Spike-specific TCRs increased once two AZD1222 doses had been given. At baseline, seropositivity was found in only 5 to 7 AZD1222 recipients.

The source material was peripheral blood, sampled on day 0 of AZD1222 vaccination. The sequence was obtained from an adult in good health. This chain joins TRBV30 and TRBJ1-6; D ambiguous. In DNA form, the CDR3 reads TGTGCCTGGAGTAAACCAAAGGGCGGGCTACGGTCACCCCTCCACTTT. As protein: CAWSKPKGGLRSPLHF.